Presented here are 4 T cell receptor beta chains from one specimen sequenced in a study of early T cells in non-severe SARS-CoV-2 infection. Each CDR3 protein gets one entry after TCRdb re-called the 5' RACE reads with MiXCR. The repertoire holds some 100,000 distinct CDR3 sequences, with about 15% as singletons. The sample was whole blood. These receptors were obtained from an adult who was a healthcare worker with PCR-confirmed SARS-CoV-2 infection or an uninfected control (not recorded which).

This clonotype turned up a few times. The chain couples TRBV29-1 to TRBJ2-2; D is unresolved. V dropped 4 bases and J dropped 3 bases, with 3 bases sitting between them. The CDR3 runs 11 residues. Germline V gene sequence: CDR1 SQVTM, CDR2 ANQGSEA. The CDR3 DNA sequence: TGCAGCGTTGGGTACACCGGGGAGCTGTTTTTT. It encodes CSVGYTGELFF.

This clonotype was found a few times. The genes are TRBV11-3 and TRBJ2-1; D call uncertain. The CDR3 spans 14 residues. The germline V gene has CDR1 SGHNT and CDR2 YENEEA. Deletions cut 2 bases from V and 5 bases from J, with 10 bases between. The chain's CDR3 is CASSLMGYNNEQFF. The CDR3 DNA is TGTGCCAGCAGCTTAATGGGATATAACAATGAGCAGTTCTTC.

This clonotype was seen repeatedly, ten times or more. The chain has TRBV29-1 and TRBJ1-1; no clear D gene. Germline CDR1 is SQVTM and CDR2 is ANQGSEA. The CDR3 is 14 residues long. V shed 3 bases and J shed 1 base, with 12 bases lying between them. The CDR3 spells CSVEGSLANTEAFF. The CDR3, as DNA: TGCAGCGTTGAGGGCAGCCTGGCGAACACTGAAGCTTTCTTT.

This clonotype showed up just a few times. The gene calls are TRBV24-1 and TRBJ2-5; 7 nucleotides align to TRBD1. V trimming: 2 bases; J trimming: 12 bases; junction bases outside the gene matches: 2. CDR1 and CDR2 (germline): KGHDR, SFDVKD. CDR3 size: 11 residues. The CDR3 is CATSDWDRKYF. Written as DNA, the CDR3 is TGTGCCACCAGTGATTGGGACAGAAAGTACTTC.